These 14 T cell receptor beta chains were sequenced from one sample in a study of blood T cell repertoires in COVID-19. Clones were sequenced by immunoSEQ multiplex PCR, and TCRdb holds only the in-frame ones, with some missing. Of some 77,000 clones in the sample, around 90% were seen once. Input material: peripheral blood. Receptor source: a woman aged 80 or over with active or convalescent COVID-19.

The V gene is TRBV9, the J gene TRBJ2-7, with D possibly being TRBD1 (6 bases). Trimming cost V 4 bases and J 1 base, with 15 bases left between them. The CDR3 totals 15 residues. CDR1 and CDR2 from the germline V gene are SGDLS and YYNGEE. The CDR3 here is CASSRTDSLSYEQYF. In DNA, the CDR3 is TGTGCCAGCAGCCGGACGGACAGCCTGTCCTACGAGCAGTACTTC.

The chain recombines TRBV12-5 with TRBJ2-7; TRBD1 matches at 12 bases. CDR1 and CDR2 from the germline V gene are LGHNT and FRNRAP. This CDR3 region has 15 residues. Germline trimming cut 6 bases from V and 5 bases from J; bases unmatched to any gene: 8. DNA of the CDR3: TGTGCTAGTGGCCCGCGGGACAGGGGGCTCGACGAGCAGTACTTC. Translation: CASGPRDRGLDEQYF.

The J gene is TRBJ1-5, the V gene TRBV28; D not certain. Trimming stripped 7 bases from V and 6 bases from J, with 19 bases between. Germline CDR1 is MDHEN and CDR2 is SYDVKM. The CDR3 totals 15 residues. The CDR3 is CASTPHSGYIQPQHF. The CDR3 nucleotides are TGTGCCAGCACCCCCCACTCGGGGTACATTCAGCCCCAGCATTTT.

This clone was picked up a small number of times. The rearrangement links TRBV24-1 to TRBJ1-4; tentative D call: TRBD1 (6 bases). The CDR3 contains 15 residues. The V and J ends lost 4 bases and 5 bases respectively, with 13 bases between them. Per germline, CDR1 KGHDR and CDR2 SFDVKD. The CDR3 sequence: CATSDSRGGNEKLFF. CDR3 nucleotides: TGTGCCACCAGTGACTCTAGGGGGGGAAATGAAAAACTGTTTTTT.

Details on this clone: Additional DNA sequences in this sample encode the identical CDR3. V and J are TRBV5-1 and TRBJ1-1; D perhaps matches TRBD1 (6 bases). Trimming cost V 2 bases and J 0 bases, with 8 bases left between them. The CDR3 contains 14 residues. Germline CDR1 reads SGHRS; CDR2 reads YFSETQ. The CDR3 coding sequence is TGCGCCAGCAGCTTAGGACAGATGAACACTGAAGCTTTCTTT. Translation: CASSLGQMNTEAFF.

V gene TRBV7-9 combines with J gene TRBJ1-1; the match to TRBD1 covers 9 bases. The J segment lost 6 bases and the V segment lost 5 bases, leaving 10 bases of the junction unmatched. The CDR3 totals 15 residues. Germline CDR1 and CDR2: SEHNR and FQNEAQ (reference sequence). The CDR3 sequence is CASSRPTGGFAEAFF. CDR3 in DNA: TGTGCCAGCAGCCGACCGACAGGGGGGTTTGCTGAAGCTTTCTTT. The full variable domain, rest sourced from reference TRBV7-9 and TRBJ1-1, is DTGVSQNPRHKITKRGQNVTFRCDPISEHNRLYWYRQTLGQGPEFLTYFQNEAQLEKSRLLSDRFSAERPKGSFSTLEIQRTEQGDSAMYLCASSRPTGGFAEAFFGQGTRLTVV.

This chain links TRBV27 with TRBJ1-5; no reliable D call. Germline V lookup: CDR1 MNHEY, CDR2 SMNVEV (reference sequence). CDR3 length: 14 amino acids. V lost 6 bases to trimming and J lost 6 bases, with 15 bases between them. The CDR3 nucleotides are TGTGCCAGCAGCCACCGTCCCCAGTTTCAGCCCCAGCATTTT. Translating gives CASSHRPQFQPQHF.

In DNA, the CDR3 is TGTGCCAGCAGCATCAACAGGGACGGCTACGAGCAGTACTTC. This translates into CASSINRDGYEQYF. The chain joins TRBV7-2 to TRBJ2-7; D might be TRBD1 (6 bases). With 5 bases removed from V and 3 bases from J, the gap between germline ends came to 14 bases. The CDR3 runs to 14 residues. From germline, CDR1 is SGHTA and CDR2 FQGNSA.

The CDR3 nucleotides are TGTGCCAGCAGCGTCGAAAGGCGACAGATCTCCTACGAGCAGTACTTC. Its translation is CASSVERRQISYEQYF. This chain connects TRBV5-6 to TRBJ2-7; possibly TRBD1 for D (5 bases). Germline V lookup: CDR1 SGHDT, CDR2 YYEEEE. The CDR3 covers 16 residues. Between the trimmed V and J ends, which lost 4 bases and 0 bases, there was a span of 17 bases.

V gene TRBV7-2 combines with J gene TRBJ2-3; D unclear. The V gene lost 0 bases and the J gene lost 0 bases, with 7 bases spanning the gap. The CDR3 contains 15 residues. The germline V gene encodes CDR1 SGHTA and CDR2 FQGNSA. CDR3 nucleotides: TGTGCCAGCAGCTTAGCCGGTCATAGCACAGATACGCAGTATTTT. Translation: CASSLAGHSTDTQYF.

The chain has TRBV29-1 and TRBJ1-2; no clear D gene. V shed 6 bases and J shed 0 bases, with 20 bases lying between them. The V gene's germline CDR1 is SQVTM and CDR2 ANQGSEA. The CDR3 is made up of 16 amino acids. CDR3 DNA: TGCAGCGTATCCCCGCGGCAGTCGCTAGCTAACTATGGCTACACCTTC. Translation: CSVSPRQSLANYGYTF.

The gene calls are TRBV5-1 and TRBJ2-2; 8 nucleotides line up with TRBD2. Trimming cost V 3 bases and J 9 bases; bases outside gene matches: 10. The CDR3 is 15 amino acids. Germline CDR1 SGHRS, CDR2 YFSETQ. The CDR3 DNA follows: TGCGCCAGCAGCTCCGGGGGTAGCGGGATCCGGGAGCTGTTTTTT. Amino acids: CASSSGGSGIRELFF.

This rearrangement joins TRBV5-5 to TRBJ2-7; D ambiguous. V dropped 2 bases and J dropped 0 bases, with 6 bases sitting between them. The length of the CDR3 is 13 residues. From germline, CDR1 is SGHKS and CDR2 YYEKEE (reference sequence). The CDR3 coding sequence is TGTGCCAGCAGCTTCCCCGGCTCCTACGAGCAGTACTTC. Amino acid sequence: CASSFPGSYEQYF.

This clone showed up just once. DNA for the CDR3: TGTGCCAGCAGTGAGGTTTGGGGCCTCAATGGCTACGAGCAGTACTTC. Protein product: CASSEVWGLNGYEQYF. V and J are TRBV2 and TRBJ2-7, with D maybe TRBD1 (5 bases). The CDR3 contains 16 residues. CDR1 and CDR2 (germline): SNHLY, FYNNEI. V dropped 3 bases and J dropped 3 bases, with 18 bases sitting between them.